One sample yielded the 3 T cell receptor beta chains listed below, sequenced in a study of neoadjuvant nivolumab and ipilimumab in lung cancer. TCRdb's copy holds only in-frame clones and misses some; the assay was immunoSEQ multiplex PCR. The sample comprises tens of thousands of clones, approximately 90% of which are singletons, and approximately 4.6% rests with the top ten. The specimen comprised peripheral blood, sampled after neoadjuvant nivolumab, alone or with ipilimumab, at or shortly before surgery. The receptors stem from an adult with non-small cell lung cancer.

The chain links TRBV10-2 to TRBJ2-3, with TRBD2 matching 12 bases. V was pared by 7 bases and J by 5 bases, with 4 bases of the junction left unmatched. From germline, CDR1 is WSHSY and CDR2 SAAADI. CDR3 length: 14 amino acids. The CDR3 reads CASKLAGGQDTQYF. CDR3 nucleotide sequence: TGCGCCAGCAAGCTAGCGGGGGGGCAAGATACGCAGTATTTT.

V usage is TRBV9 and J usage is TRBJ1-4, with 9 bases identical to TRBD1. The V and J ends lost 4 bases and 7 bases, in that order; junction bases with no gene match: 5. The CDR3 has 14 amino acids. Per germline, CDR1 SGDLS and CDR2 YYNGEE. The CDR3 sequence is CASSLQGASEKLFF. The CDR3 DNA is TGTGCCAGCAGCCTACAGGGGGCGAGTGAAAAACTGTTTTTT.

The V call is TRBV4-1, the J call TRBJ2-3, with TRBD1 identical over 10 bases. V gave up 3 bases and J gave up 6 bases; unmatched junction bases: 6. The CDR3 covers 15 residues. The V gene's germline CDR1 is MGHRA and CDR2 YSYEKL. The CDR3 loop is CASSHLPGQGDTQYF. In DNA form, the CDR3 reads TGCGCCAGCAGCCATCTCCCGGGACAGGGGGATACGCAGTATTTT.